Following are 20 T cell receptor beta chains from one sample sequenced in a study of cytomegalovirus exposure and HLA in healthy donors (dated by TCRdb to the late 2010s). Libraries came from the immunoSEQ multiplex PCR assay. The multiplex PCR relied on a mix of 60 forward primers for TCR Vbeta segments and 13 reverse primers for TCR Jbeta segments. The table comes from immuneACCESS by way of TCRdb, which keeps in-frame sequences with V and J called. Part of the clones is missing from these tables; in studies checked, under half for an unresolved V gene and the rest for unknown reasons. This specimen's table enumerates 75,000 to 85,000 clones. Together, the top ten hold about 3.8% of the sample. Material for sequencing was PBMCs. Every receptor here comes from a man aged 18 to 29 in good health and CMV-seropositive.

V is TRBV11-2 and J is TRBJ1-1; TRBD1 matches 10 bases. V shed 3 bases and J 13 bases; nucleotides not matched to a gene: 8. The CDR3 length is 13 residues. CDR1 SGHAT and CDR2 FQNNGV come from the germline V gene. The CDR3 sequence is CASSFDRGLEVFF. In DNA form, the CDR3 reads TGTGCCAGCAGCTTCGACAGGGGGCTTGAGGTTTTCTTT.

Comment on this clone: Other DNA sequences within the sample encode an identical CDR3. The V gene is TRBV2, the J gene TRBJ1-5; 10 bases fit TRBD1. The CDR3 has 15 residues. CDR1 is SNHLY, CDR2 FYNNEI, per germline. The J segment lost 9 bases and the V segment lost 7 bases, leaving 12 bases of the junction unmatched. CDR3 loop: CASKTGQGVSGPQHF. The CDR3 bases are TGTGCCAGCAAAACCGGACAGGGGGTATCGGGGCCCCAGCATTTT.

The rearrangement uses TRBV4-2 and TRBJ2-3; TRBD1 is a possible D gene (6 bases). Trimming shortened V by 3 bases and J by 2 bases, and 18 bases separated the two germline ends. From germline, CDR1 is LGHNA and CDR2 YNFKEQ. This CDR3 region has 17 residues. CDR3 region: CASSQGTGREPTDTQYF. CDR3 bases: TGTGCCAGCAGCCAGGGAACAGGGCGAGAACCCACAGATACGCAGTATTTT.

The chain uses TRBV28 and TRBJ1-2; 7 positions match TRBD1. CDR1 MDHEN and CDR2 SYDVKM come from the germline V gene. The CDR3 is 14 residues long. V trimming: 7 bases; J trimming: 6 bases; junction bases outside the gene matches: 11. The CDR3 nucleotides read TGTGCCAGCACCTTCCCCTCCAGGGGGGATGGCTACACCTTC. It translates to CASTFPSRGDGYTF.

The J gene is TRBJ1-1, the V gene TRBV7-6, with 8 nucleotides matching TRBD1. The germline CDR1 and CDR2 sequences are SGHVS and FNYEAQ. J lost 7 bases, V lost 4 bases, and 11 bases had no gene match. The CDR3 covers 15 residues. Here the CDR3 reads CASSSIGQGEVEAFF. The CDR3 DNA follows: TGTGCCAGCAGCTCAATAGGACAGGGTGAAGTTGAAGCTTTCTTT.

CDR3 sequence (DNA): TGTGCCAGCAGGGAAAACGGGGGGATCTCCTACGAGCAGTACTTC. Translating it yields CASRENGGISYEQYF. V gene TRBV28 combines with J gene TRBJ2-7; 7 nucleotides agree with TRBD2. The V segment lost 6 bases and the J segment 0 bases; nucleotides outside the gene matches: 8. Germline V CDR1 and CDR2: MDHEN, SYDVKM. The CDR3 covers 15 residues.

The chain is built from TRBV18 and TRBJ2-1; 14 positions agree with TRBD2. V lost 6 bases, J lost 6 bases, and 10 bases stayed unmatched. Per germline, CDR1 KGHSH and CDR2 LQKENI. CDR3 length: 17 amino acids. The CDR3 nucleotides read TGTGCCAGCTCGGCAGCATTCGGGACTAGCGGGGGCAATGAGCAGTTCTTC. It translates to CASSAAFGTSGGNEQFF.

DNA for the CDR3: TGTGCCAGCAGCCAAAGGGGGGGATCCTACGAGCAGTACTTC. Its protein product is CASSQRGGSYEQYF. The genes are TRBV6-1 and TRBJ2-7; perhaps TRBD2 as D (7 bases). This CDR3 spans 14 amino acids. V was trimmed by 6 bases and J by 1 base, leaving 13 bases between them. Germline-derived CDR1 and CDR2 are MNHNS and SASEGT.

The chain has TRBV11-2 and TRBJ1-2, with 8 bases identical to TRBD1. Germline V gene sequence: CDR1 SGHAT, CDR2 FQNNGV. V lost 1 base, J lost 5 bases, and 0 bases stayed unmatched. This CDR3 spans 13 amino acids. CDR3 nucleotide sequence: TGTGCCAGCAGCTTAGGGACAGGGTATGGCTACACCTTC. Translated, it gives CASSLGTGYGYTF. Based on the CDR3 plus reference TRBV11-2 and TRBJ1-2, the full variable domain is EAGVAQSPRYKIIEKRQSVAFWCNPISGHATLYWYQQILGQGPKLLIQFQNNGVVDDSQLPKDRFSAERLKGVDSTLKIQPAKLEDSAVYLCASSLGTGYGYTFGSGTRLTVV.

The rearrangement uses TRBV28 and TRBJ1-5; D is unclear. Germline V lookup: CDR1 MDHEN, CDR2 SYDVKM. This CDR3 is 12 amino acids long. V shed 6 bases and J shed 10 bases, with 13 bases lying between them. CDR3 nucleotide sequence: TGTGCCAGCAGCCCCCTTAGAGGACCCCAGCATTTT. It codes for CASSPLRGPQHF.

The chain has TRBV4-1 and TRBJ2-7; 8 bases align to TRBD1. V shed 1 base, J shed 4 bases, and the junction held 12 bases outside the gene matches. Germline loops: CDR1 MGHRA, CDR2 YSYEKL. This CDR3 is built from 17 residues. The CDR3 DNA is TGCGCCAGCAGCCAAGTAACTGAACAGGGGGTTAAGTACGAGCAGTACTTC. Translating it yields CASSQVTEQGVKYEQYF.

J is TRBJ1-1 and V is TRBV4-2; tentatively, D is TRBD1 (6 bases). The CDR3 totals 17 residues. V was clipped by 1 base and J by 1 base, with 16 bases between them. Germline-derived CDR1 and CDR2 are LGHNA and YNFKEQ. CDR3: CASSQGYHRAANTEAFF. The DNA of the CDR3 is TGTGCCAGCAGCCAAGGGTACCACAGGGCCGCGAACACTGAAGCTTTCTTT.

The chain is built from TRBV5-6 and TRBJ2-3; D gene unclear. The CDR3 loop spans 13 amino acids. Germline lookup yields CDR1 SGHDT and CDR2 YYEEEE. V was clipped by 5 bases and J by 4 bases, with 11 bases between them. The DNA of the CDR3 is TGTGCCAGCAGAACAACATCGCCAGATACGCAGTATTTT. This codes for CASRTTSPDTQYF.

The CDR3 protein is CASAGTGRTLEAFF. The CDR3 region has the DNA TGTGCCAGCGCGGGGACGGGAAGGACTTTAGAAGCTTTCTTT. The chain carries TRBV2 and TRBJ1-1, with D possibly being TRBD1 (5 bases). Per germline, CDR1 SNHLY and CDR2 FYNNEI. There are 14 residues in the CDR3. The ends were cut back, 8 bases at V and 8 bases at J, with 21 bases in the middle. Full variable domain (remainder filled in from reference TRBV2 and TRBJ1-1): EPEVTQTPSHQVTQMGQEVILRCVPISNHLYFYWYRQILGQKVEFLVSFYNNEISEKSEIFDDQFSVERPDGSNFTLKIRSTKLEDSAMYFCASAGTGRTLEAFFGQGTRLTVV.

CDR3 in DNA: TGTGCCAGCAGCTTAGGTGCAGACTATGGCTACACCTTC. This gives the protein CASSLGADYGYTF. This chain links TRBV7-2 with TRBJ1-2; D is uncertain. V was shortened by 1 base and J by 3 bases, with 6 bases between the two germline ends. This CDR3 comprises 13 residues. Germline-derived CDR1 and CDR2 are SGHTA and FQGNSA.

The chain employs TRBV19 and TRBJ2-2; 7 bases line up with TRBD1. CDR1 is LNHDA and CDR2 is SQIVND in the germline V gene (reference sequence). The CDR3 is 17 residues long. The ends lost 4 bases at V and 1 base at J; junction bases unmatched: 9. CDR3 coding DNA: TGTGCCAGTAGTACAAGACAGGGCTGGGGGAACACCGGGGAGCTGTTTTTT. It yields the protein CASSTRQGWGNTGELFF.

The chain links TRBV28 to TRBJ2-2; no clear D. The germline V gene encodes CDR1 MDHEN and CDR2 SYDVKM. Trimming pared 2 bases from V and 1 base from J, leaving 5 bases between. This CDR3 comprises 14 residues. As DNA, the CDR3 is TGTGCCAGCAGTTTACCGGGGAACACCGGGGAGCTGTTTTTT. It yields the protein CASSLPGNTGELFF.

CDR3 in amino acids: CASSLNLGQNYGYTF. The CDR3, as DNA: TGTGCCAGCAGTCTTAATCTGGGACAGAACTATGGCTACACCTTC. The genes are TRBV28 and TRBJ1-2, with 7 bases aligning to TRBD1. This CDR3 is 15 amino acids long. The junction had 8 bases not matched to a gene; V was cut back by 5 bases and J by 2 bases. Germline V lookup: CDR1 MDHEN, CDR2 SYDVKM.

The rearrangement links TRBV6-1 to TRBJ2-1; 12 positions match TRBD2. Trimming took 5 bases from V and 5 from J; bases not matched to a gene: 4. Germline V gene data show CDR1 as MNHNS and CDR2 as SASEGT. The CDR3 has 15 amino acids. The CDR3 sequence: CASSTTSGRDNEQFF. In nucleotides, the CDR3 is TGTGCCAGCAGTACGACTAGCGGGAGAGACAATGAGCAGTTCTTC.

The chain recombines TRBV19 with TRBJ1-1; a possible D gene is TRBD1 (5 bases). V was shortened by 3 bases and J by 3 bases, with 11 bases between the two germline ends. The germline V gene has CDR1 LNHDA and CDR2 SQIVND (reference sequence). The CDR3 is made up of 14 amino acids. CDR3 nucleotides: TGTGCCAGTAGTATTACGTGGGGGGACACTGAAGCTTTCTTT. It yields the protein CASSITWGDTEAFF.